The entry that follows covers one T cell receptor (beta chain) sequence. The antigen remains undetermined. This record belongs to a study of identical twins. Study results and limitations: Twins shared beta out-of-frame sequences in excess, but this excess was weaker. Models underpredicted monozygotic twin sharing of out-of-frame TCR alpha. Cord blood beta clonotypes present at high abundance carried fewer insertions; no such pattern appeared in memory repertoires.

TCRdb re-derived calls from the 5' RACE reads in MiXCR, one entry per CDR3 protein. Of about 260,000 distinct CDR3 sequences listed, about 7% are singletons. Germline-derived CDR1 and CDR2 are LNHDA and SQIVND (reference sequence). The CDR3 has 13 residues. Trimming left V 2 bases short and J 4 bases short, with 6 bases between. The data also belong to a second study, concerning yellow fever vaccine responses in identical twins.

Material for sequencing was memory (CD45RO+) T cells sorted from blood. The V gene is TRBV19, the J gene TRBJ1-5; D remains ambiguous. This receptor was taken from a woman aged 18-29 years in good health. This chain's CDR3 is CASSIIENQPQHF. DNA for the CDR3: TGTGCCAGTAGTATAATAGAGAATCAGCCCCAGCATTTT.